Presented here are 23 T cell receptor beta chains from one specimen sequenced in a study of T cell responses to AZD1222 COVID-19 vaccine. Assay used: immunoSEQ multiplex PCR; TCRdb lists only in-frame clones, some missing. The sample yields some 140,000 clones, about 87% seen once. Sequenced here: peripheral blood, sampled on day 0 of AZD1222 vaccination. The origin of the receptors is an adult in good health.

The rearrangement links TRBV6-5 to TRBJ2-3; a possible D gene is TRBD1 (6 bases). Germline lookup yields CDR1 MNHEY and CDR2 SVGAGI. The CDR3 extends over 15 amino acids. V was trimmed by 6 bases and J by 3 bases, leaving 16 bases between them. The DNA of the CDR3 is TGTGCCAGCAGGCAAAACAGGGTTCGGACAGATACGCAGTATTTT. It encodes CASRQNRVRTDTQYF.

The genes are TRBV5-1 and TRBJ2-2; 9 bases agree with TRBD1. Germline V gene data show CDR1 as SGHRS and CDR2 as YFSETQ. Trimming at V came to 0 bases and at J to 5 bases, leaving 5 bases not matched to a gene. The CDR3 has 16 amino acids. DNA for the CDR3: TGCGCCAGCAGCTTGGAGGGACAGGGAAGTACCGGGGAGCTGTTTTTT. Its protein is CASSLEGQGSTGELFF.

The V gene is TRBV11-1, the J gene TRBJ2-3, with no clear D. Per the germline V gene, CDR1 is SGHAT and CDR2 is FQDESV (reference sequence). V was clipped by 2 bases and J by 7 bases, with 10 bases between them. This CDR3 is 13 amino acids long. In DNA form, the CDR3 reads TGTGCCAGCAGCTTACAGGACGCGAATACGCAGTATTTT. The encoded protein is CASSLQDANTQYF.

The chain employs TRBV28 and TRBJ2-7; D not resolved. This CDR3 spans 15 amino acids. Trimming cost V 4 bases and J 2 bases, with 15 bases left between them. Germline CDR1 MDHEN, CDR2 SYDVKM. The CDR3 DNA sequence: TGTGCCAGCAGTTCTTATTTAACTGGGCCCTACGAGCAGTACTTC. Its protein product is CASSSYLTGPYEQYF.

The chain joins TRBV6-5 to TRBJ2-3; D perhaps matches TRBD2 (5 bases). Germline values: CDR1 MNHEY, CDR2 SVGAGI. Trimming stripped 8 bases from V and 6 bases from J, with 15 bases between. The CDR3 has 13 residues. Written as DNA, the CDR3 is TGTGCCAGCGAGGGCCGGGTGGGTGATACGCAGTATTTT. Translated, it gives CASEGRVGDTQYF.

The chain links TRBV4-3 to TRBJ1-5; maybe TRBD1 (5 bases). The CDR3 spans 15 residues. V was pared by 2 bases and J by 0 bases, with 8 bases between. Germline V CDR1 and CDR2: LGHNA, YSLEER. This CDR3 reads CASSQSGGSNQPQHF. In DNA, the CDR3 is TGCGCCAGCAGCCAATCCGGGGGTAGCAATCAGCCCCAGCATTTT.

Here the CDR3 DNA reads TGTGCCAGCAGCCAAGCCAGTGGGTACGAGCAGTACTTC. It yields the protein CASSQASGYEQYF. The rearrangement joins TRBV3-1 (or the pseudogene TRBV3-2) to TRBJ2-7; no clear D. CDR3 length: 13 amino acids. V shed 1 base and J shed 4 bases, with 8 bases lying between them. Germline CDR1 reads LGHDT; CDR2 reads YNNKEL (reference sequence).

In this sample, this clone turned up once. The V and J genes are TRBV5-3 and TRBJ1-2; D ambiguous. TRBV5-3 carries the ORF label, with uncertain function. V dropped 1 base and J dropped 10 bases, with 14 bases sitting between them. This CDR3 region has 13 residues. The CDR3 here is CARSLSGNGVYTF. DNA for the CDR3: TGTGCCAGAAGCTTGTCCGGGAACGGCGTCTACACCTTC.

In regard to this clone: The sample carries other DNA sequences with the same CDR3. The chain uses TRBV9 and TRBJ2-2; 8 bases match TRBD1. V dropped 0 bases and J dropped 2; count of bases not matched to a gene: 6. This CDR3 region has 17 residues. Germline CDR1 SGDLS, CDR2 YYNGEE. This CDR3 reads CASSVAGQVSNTGELFF. The DNA of the CDR3 is TGTGCCAGCAGCGTAGCGGGACAGGTATCTAACACCGGGGAGCTGTTTTTT.

The V gene is TRBV3-1 (or the pseudogene TRBV3-2), the J gene TRBJ1-4; D gene uncertain. The CDR3 sequence is 15 residues long. Germline CDR1 LGHDT, CDR2 YNNKEL (reference sequence). The ends were cut back, 3 bases at V and 0 bases at J, with 8 bases in the middle. CDR3 sequence reads: CASSHTVATNEKLFF. CDR3 bases: TGTGCCAGCAGCCACACAGTTGCAACTAATGAAAAACTGTTTTTT.

The chain couples TRBV7-9 to TRBJ1-1, with a tentative D call TRBD1 (5 bases). Germline V gives CDR1 SEHNR, CDR2 FQNEAQ (reference sequence). The CDR3 sequence is 14 residues long. Trimming shortened V by 7 bases and J by 2 bases, and 14 bases separated the two germline ends. The chain's CDR3 is CASTIDSFNTEAFF. CDR3 nucleotide sequence: TGTGCCAGCACCATAGACAGTTTTAACACTGAAGCTTTCTTT.

The chain links TRBV9 to TRBJ1-1, with TRBD1 as a possible D gene (6 bases). Germline V gene data show CDR1 as SGDLS and CDR2 as YYNGEE. The CDR3 has 14 residues. Trimming removed 3 bases from V and 4 bases from J, with 13 bases in between. In DNA form, the CDR3 reads TGTGCCAGCAGCGCCGGGACACCGAGCACTGAAGCTTTCTTT. Protein sequence: CASSAGTPSTEAFF.

CDR3 DNA sequence: TGTGCCAGCAGTCCTCCACCGACTAGCGGGGGGGCAGATACGCAGTATTTT. Amino acids: CASSPPPTSGGADTQYF. The V gene is TRBV6-4, the J gene TRBJ2-3; 14 nucleotides align to TRBD2. V was pared by 5 bases and J by 4 bases, with 8 bases of the junction left unmatched. The CDR3 extends over 17 amino acids. CDR1 is MRHNA and CDR2 is SNTAGT in the germline V gene.

CDR3 bases: TGTGCCAGCAGTTACCGCCGGGAAGCAACTAATGAAAAACTGTTTTTT. Its translation: CASSYRREATNEKLFF. The J gene is TRBJ1-4, the V gene TRBV6-6, with no clear D. The V and J ends lost 2 bases and 0 bases respectively, with 10 bases between them. The length of the CDR3 is 16 residues. Looked up from germline, CDR1 is MNHNY and CDR2 is SVGAGI (reference sequence).

This clone was counted once. The chain combines TRBV4-3 with TRBJ2-5; 7 bases map to TRBD1. The CDR3 consists of 15 residues. The trim removed 4 bases at V and 2 bases at J, leaving 7 bases unmatched. Germline V gives CDR1 LGHNA, CDR2 YSLEER. CDR3 coding DNA: TGCGCCAGCAGCCGCAGTCCGACAGGGCAAGAGACCCAGTACTTC. Residues: CASSRSPTGQETQYF.

This chain links TRBV7-2 with TRBJ2-3; 7 bases map to TRBD1. V lost 6 bases to trimming and J lost 5 bases; unmatched junction nucleotides: 8. This CDR3 spans 14 amino acids. CDR1 and CDR2 from the germline V gene are SGHTA and FQGNSA. CDR3 coding DNA: TGTGCCAGCAGTTATAAGGGGGCCGGAGATACGCAGTATTTT. Amino acid sequence: CASSYKGAGDTQYF.

The V gene is TRBV2, the J gene TRBJ1-2; weak D call: TRBD1 (5 bases). This CDR3 spans 15 amino acids. The V and J ends lost 1 base and 4 bases respectively, with 13 bases between them. The germline CDR1 and CDR2 sequences are SNHLY and FYNNEI. The DNA for the CDR3 is TGTGCCAGCAGTGAAGGTGGGGGAGGTGGCTATGGCTACACCTTC. The encoded protein is CASSEGGGGGYGYTF.

This rearrangement joins TRBV9 to TRBJ2-7, with TRBD1 matching 7 bases. The CDR3 loop spans 12 amino acids. Germline V gene lookup returns CDR1 SGDLS and CDR2 YYNGEE. The V gene end was trimmed by 7 bases and the J gene end by 2 bases; junction bases not matched to a gene: 3. DNA for the CDR3: TGTGCCAGCGGACAGGTCCCCTACGAGCAGTACTTC. It specifies CASGQVPYEQYF.

The chain recombines TRBV10-3 with TRBJ1-2, with D possibly being TRBD1 (5 bases). Trimming removed 9 bases at V and 4 bases at J, with 12 bases between. The CDR3 covers 12 residues. Germline CDR1 ENHRY, CDR2 SYGVKD. The CDR3 nucleotides are TGTGCCATACAGGCTTTGGGCTATGGCTACACCTTC. It translates to CAIQALGYGYTF.

This chain connects TRBV19 to TRBJ1-5; the match to TRBD1 covers 10 bases. Germline trimming cut 7 bases from V and 3 bases from J; bases unmatched to any gene: 9. The V gene's germline CDR1 is LNHDA and CDR2 SQIVND (reference sequence). This CDR3 contains 16 residues. This CDR3 reads CASNNRDRGFNQPQHF. CDR3 in DNA: TGTGCCAGTAATAACCGGGACAGGGGCTTCAATCAGCCCCAGCATTTT.

The V call is TRBV5-6, the J call TRBJ1-2, with no clear D. Germline CDR1 SGHDT, CDR2 YYEEEE. CDR3 size: 14 residues. V shed 1 base and J shed 4 bases, with 11 bases lying between them. The DNA for the CDR3 is TGTGCCAGCAGCTTGCTGGGCGAAGTCTATGGCTACACCTTC. Amino acids: CASSLLGEVYGYTF.

This clone was recorded once. The chain has TRBV7-2 and TRBJ2-1, with D unclear. The V gene's germline CDR1 is SGHTA and CDR2 FQGNSA. The ends were cut back, 5 bases at V and 6 bases at J, with 14 bases in the middle. The CDR3 is 14 amino acids. This chain's CDR3 is CASSVDSVSNEQFF. The CDR3 nucleotides read TGTGCCAGCAGCGTTGACTCCGTTTCCAATGAGCAGTTCTTC.

This clone was counted a single time. The chain has TRBV5-4 and TRBJ2-7, with D perhaps given as TRBD1 or TRBD2 (5 bases each). Between the trimmed V and J ends, which lost 7 bases and 2 bases, there was a span of 16 bases. The CDR3 sequence is 14 residues long. Germline CDR1 SGHNT, CDR2 YYREEE (reference sequence). CDR3 DNA sequence: TGTGCCAGCGGAATCCAGGGAGCCCCCTACGAGCAGTACTTC. Residues: CASGIQGAPYEQYF. The variable domain in full, with the rest retrieved from reference TRBV5-4 and TRBJ2-7, is ETGVTQSPTHLIKTRGQQVTLRCSSQSGHNTVSWYQQALGQGPQFIFQYYREEENGRGNFPPRFSGLQFPNYSSELNVNALELDDSALYLCASGIQGAPYEQYFGPGTRLTVT.